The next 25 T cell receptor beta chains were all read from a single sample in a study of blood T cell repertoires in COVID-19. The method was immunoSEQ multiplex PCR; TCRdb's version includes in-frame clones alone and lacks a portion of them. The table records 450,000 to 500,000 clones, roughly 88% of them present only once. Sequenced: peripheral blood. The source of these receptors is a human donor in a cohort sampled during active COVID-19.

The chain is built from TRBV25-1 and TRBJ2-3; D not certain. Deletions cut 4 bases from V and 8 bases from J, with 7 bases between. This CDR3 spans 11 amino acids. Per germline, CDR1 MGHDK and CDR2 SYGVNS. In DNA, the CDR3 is TGTGCCAGCAGTGCGAGGTCTACGCAGTATTTT. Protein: CASSARSTQYF.

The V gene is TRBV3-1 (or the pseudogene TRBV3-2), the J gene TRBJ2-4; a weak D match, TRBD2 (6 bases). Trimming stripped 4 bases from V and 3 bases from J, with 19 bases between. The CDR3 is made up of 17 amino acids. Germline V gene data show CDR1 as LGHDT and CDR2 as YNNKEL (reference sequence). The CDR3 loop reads CASSLRPGEVGKNIQYF. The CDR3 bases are TGTGCCAGCAGCCTCAGACCTGGGGAGGTGGGCAAAAACATTCAGTACTTC.

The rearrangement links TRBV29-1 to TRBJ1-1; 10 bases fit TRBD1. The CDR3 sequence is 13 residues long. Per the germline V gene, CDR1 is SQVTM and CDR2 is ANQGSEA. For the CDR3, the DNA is TGCAGGGTGACAGGGGGCATGAACACTGAAGCTTTCTTT. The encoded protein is CRVTGGMNTEAFF. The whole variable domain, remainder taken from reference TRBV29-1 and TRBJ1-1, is SAVISQKPSRDICQRGTSLTIQCQVDSQVTMMFWYRQQPGQSLTLIATANQGSEATYESGFVIDKFPISRPNLTFSTLTVSNMSPEDSSIYLCRVTGGMNTEAFFGQGTRLTVV.

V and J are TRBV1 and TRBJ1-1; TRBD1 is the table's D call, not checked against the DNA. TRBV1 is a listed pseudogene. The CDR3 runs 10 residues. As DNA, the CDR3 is TGCACCAGCAGCCCCAGGGGTGCTTTCTTT. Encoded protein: CTSSPRGAFF.

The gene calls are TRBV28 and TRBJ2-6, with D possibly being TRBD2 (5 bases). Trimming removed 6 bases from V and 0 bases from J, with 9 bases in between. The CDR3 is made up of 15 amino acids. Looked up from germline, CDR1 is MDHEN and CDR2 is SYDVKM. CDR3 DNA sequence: TGTGCCAGCAGGATCGGGGACTCTGGGGCCAACGTCCTGACTTTC. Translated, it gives CASRIGDSGANVLTF.

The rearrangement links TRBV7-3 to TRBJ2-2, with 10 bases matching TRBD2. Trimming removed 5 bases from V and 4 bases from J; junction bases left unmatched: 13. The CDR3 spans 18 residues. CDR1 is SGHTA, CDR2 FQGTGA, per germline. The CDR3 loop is CASSTRGASGSITGELFF. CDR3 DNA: TGTGCCAGCAGCACGCGGGGGGCTAGCGGGAGTATCACCGGGGAGCTGTTTTTT.

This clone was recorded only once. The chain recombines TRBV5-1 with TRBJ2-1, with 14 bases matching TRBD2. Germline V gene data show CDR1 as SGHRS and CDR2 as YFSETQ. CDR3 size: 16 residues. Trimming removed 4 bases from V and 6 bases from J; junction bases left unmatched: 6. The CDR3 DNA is TGCGCCAGCAGCATGGGAGGACTAGCGGGGGGCAATGAGCAGTTCTTC. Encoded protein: CASSMGGLAGGNEQFF. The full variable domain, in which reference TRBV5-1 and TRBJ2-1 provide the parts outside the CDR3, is KAGVTQTPRYLIKTRGQQVTLSCSPISGHRSVSWYQQTPGQGLQFLFEYFSETQRNKGNFPGRFSGRQFSNSRSEMNVSTLELGDSALYLCASSMGGLAGGNEQFFGPGTRLTVL.

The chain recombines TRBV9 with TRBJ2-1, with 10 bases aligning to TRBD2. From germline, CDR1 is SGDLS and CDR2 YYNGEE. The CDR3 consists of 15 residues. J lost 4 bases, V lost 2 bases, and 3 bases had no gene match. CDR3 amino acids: CASSVTSGIYNEQFF. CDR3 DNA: TGTGCCAGCAGCGTTACTAGCGGGATATACAATGAGCAGTTCTTC.

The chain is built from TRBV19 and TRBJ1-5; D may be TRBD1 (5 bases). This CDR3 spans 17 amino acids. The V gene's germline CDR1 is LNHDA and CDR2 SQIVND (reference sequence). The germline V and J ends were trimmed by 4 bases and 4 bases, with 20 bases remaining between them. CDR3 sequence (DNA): TGTGCCAGTAGTAGGAATATGGCCACGGGGGGGAATCAGCCCCAGCATTTT. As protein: CASSRNMATGGNQPQHF.

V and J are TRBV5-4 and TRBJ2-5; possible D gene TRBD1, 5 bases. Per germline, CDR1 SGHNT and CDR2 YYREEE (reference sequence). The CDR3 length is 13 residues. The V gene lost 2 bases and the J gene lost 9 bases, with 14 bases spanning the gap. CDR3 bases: TGTGCCAGCAGCTTTGAAGGACAATCACCCCAGTACTTC. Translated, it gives CASSFEGQSPQYF.

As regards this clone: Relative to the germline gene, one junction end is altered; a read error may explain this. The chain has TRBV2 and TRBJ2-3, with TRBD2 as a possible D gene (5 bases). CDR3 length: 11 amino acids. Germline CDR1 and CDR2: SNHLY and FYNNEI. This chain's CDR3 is CASTSRDTQYF. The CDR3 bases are TGTGCCAGCACTAGCAGAGATACGCAGTATTTT.

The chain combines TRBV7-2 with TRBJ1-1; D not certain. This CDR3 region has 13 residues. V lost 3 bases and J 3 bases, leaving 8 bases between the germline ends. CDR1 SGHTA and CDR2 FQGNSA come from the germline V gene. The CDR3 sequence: CASSFTSYTEAFF. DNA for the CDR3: TGTGCCAGCAGCTTTACAAGTTACACTGAAGCTTTCTTT. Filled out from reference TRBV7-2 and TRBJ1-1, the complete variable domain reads GAGVSQSPSNKVTEKGKDVELRCDPISGHTALYWYRQSLGQGLEFLIYFQGNSAPDKSGLPSDRFSAERTGGSVSTLTIQRTQQEDSAVYLCASSFTSYTEAFFGQGTRLTVV.

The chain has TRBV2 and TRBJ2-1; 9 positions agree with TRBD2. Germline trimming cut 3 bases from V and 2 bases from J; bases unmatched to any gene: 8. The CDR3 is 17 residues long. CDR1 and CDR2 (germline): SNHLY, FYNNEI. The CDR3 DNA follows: TGTGCCAGCAGTGATTACGGCGGGAGGGCCGCCTACAATGAGCAGTTCTTC. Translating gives CASSDYGGRAAYNEQFF.

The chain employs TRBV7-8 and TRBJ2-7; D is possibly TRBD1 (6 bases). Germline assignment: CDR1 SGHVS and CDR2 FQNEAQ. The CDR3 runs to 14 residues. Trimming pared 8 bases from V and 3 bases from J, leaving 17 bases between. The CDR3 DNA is TGTGCCAGCGGCCCCGGTAACAGGGACTACGAGCAGTACTTC. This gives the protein CASGPGNRDYEQYF.

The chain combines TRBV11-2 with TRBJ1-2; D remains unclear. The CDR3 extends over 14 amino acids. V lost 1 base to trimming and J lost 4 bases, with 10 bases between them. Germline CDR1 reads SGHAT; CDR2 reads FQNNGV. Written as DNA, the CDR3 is TGTGCCAGCAGCTTAGGCAGTACCTCCTATGGCTACACCTTC. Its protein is CASSLGSTSYGYTF.

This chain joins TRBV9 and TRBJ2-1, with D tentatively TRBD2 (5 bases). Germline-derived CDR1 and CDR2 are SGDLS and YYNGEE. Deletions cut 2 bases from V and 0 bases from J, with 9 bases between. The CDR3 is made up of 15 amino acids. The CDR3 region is CASSVDGGSYNEQFF. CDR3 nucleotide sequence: TGTGCCAGCAGCGTCGACGGAGGCTCCTACAATGAGCAGTTCTTC.

The CDR3 DNA follows: TGTGCCACCAGTGACACCGGGACAGGGATGTACAATGAGCAGTTCTTC. Encoded protein: CATSDTGTGMYNEQFF. The chain employs TRBV24-1 and TRBJ2-1; 9 nucleotides agree with TRBD1. CDR1 and CDR2 (germline): KGHDR, SFDVKD. Trimming took 4 bases from V and 4 from J; bases not matched to a gene: 7. CDR3 length: 16 residues.

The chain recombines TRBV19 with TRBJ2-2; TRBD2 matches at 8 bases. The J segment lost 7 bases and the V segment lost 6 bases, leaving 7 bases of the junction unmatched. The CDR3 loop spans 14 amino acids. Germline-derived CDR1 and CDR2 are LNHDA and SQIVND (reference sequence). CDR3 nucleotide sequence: TGTGCCAGTAGAAGGACTAGCAACGGCGGGGAGCTGTTTTTT. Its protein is CASRRTSNGGELFF.

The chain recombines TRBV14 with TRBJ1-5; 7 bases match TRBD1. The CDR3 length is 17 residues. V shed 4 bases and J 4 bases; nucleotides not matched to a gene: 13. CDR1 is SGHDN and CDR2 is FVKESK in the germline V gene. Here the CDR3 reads CASSPDQRTGKNQPQHF. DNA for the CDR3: TGTGCCAGCAGCCCGGACCAGCGGACAGGCAAAAATCAGCCCCAGCATTTT.

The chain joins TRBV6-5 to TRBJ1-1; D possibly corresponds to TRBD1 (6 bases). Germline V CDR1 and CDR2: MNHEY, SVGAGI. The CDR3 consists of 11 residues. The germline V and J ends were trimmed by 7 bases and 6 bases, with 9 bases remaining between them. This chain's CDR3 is CASKGGAEAFF. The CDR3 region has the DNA TGTGCCAGCAAGGGGGGGGCTGAAGCTTTCTTT.

The CDR3, as DNA: TGTGCCAGCAGTTCCAGGGGGCGAGACAACAATGAGCAGTTCTTC. Amino acids: CASSSRGRDNNEQFF. This chain joins TRBV28 and TRBJ2-1; 8 bases are shared with TRBD1. CDR1 and CDR2 from the germline V gene are MDHEN and SYDVKM. The CDR3 runs to 15 residues. Losses at the gene ends were 4 bases for V and 5 bases for J; bases not matched to a gene: 7.

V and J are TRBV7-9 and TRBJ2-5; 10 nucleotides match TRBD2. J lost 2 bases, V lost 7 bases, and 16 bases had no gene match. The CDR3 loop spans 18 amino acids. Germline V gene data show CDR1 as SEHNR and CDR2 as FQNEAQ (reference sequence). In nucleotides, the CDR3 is TGTGCCAGCACCAAACTAGCGGGAAACCTTGAGGGGCAAGAGACCCAGTACTTC. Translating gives CASTKLAGNLEGQETQYF.

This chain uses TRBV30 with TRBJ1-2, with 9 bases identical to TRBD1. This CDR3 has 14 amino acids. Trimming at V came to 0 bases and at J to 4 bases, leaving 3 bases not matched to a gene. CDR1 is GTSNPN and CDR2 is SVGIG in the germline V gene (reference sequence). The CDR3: CAWSVEQGAYGYTF. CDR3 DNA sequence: TGTGCCTGGAGTGTTGAACAGGGGGCCTATGGCTACACCTTC.

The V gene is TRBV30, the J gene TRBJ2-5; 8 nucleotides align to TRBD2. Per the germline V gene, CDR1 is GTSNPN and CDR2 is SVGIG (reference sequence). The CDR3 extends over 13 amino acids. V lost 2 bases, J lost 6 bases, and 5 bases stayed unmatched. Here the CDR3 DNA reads TGTGCCTGGAGTCCCGGGACTAGGAAGACCCAGTACTTC. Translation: CAWSPGTRKTQYF.

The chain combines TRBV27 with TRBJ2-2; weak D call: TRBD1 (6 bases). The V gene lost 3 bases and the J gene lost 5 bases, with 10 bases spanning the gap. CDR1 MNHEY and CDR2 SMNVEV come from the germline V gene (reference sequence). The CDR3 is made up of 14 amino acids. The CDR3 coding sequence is TGTGCCAGCAGTTTCCAGGGGATAACCGGGGAGCTGTTTTTT. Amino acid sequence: CASSFQGITGELFF.